This TCR beta chain is from a study of neurological immune-mediated disorders. Findings and limits, study-wide: HTLV-1-associated myelopathy led in TCR clonal expansion, while multiple sclerosis ranked lowest, below healthy controls. None of the features examined (clinical or MRI) was associated with the multiple sclerosis repertoire cluster. Grouping of repertoires by phylogeny put those of 18 of 34 multiple sclerosis patients into a single related-CDR3 cluster, a possible signature.

Each sequencing run yielded over 200 million TCR-beta sequences from 15-18 subjects. From the 5' RACE reads, TCRdb called clonotypes with MiXCR, one entry per CDR3 protein. The table lists about 80,000 distinct CDR3 sequences, 5.8% of them singletons, with roughly 8.6% in the top ten. After removal of 7 bases from V and 6 bases from J, the junction contained 9 bases not matched to a gene. CDR3 length: 14 residues. This clonotype was detected ten times or more. The antigen is undetermined. Time point here: longitudinal time-point 2. The material sequenced was PBMCs. This rearrangement joins TRBV12-3 or TRBV12-4 to TRBJ2-1; TRBD1 agrees at 7 bases. This TCR derives from a woman in her sixties with multiple sclerosis. The CDR3 DNA follows: TGTGCCAGCACTTTGCAAGGGGGCCGCAATGAGCAGTTCTTC. Translation: CASTLQGGRNEQFF.